Shown below are 27 T cell receptor beta chains from a single sample sequenced in a study of blood T cell repertoires in COVID-19. Only in-frame clones appear in the TCRdb table, and some are missing; sequencing was by immunoSEQ multiplex PCR. Among approximately 140,000 clones, 88% were seen once, and the ten largest hold roughly 2%. The material sequenced was peripheral blood. These receptor sequences come from a human donor in a cohort sampled during active COVID-19.

This chain joins TRBV9 and TRBJ1-2, with 9 bases matching TRBD1. V gave up 4 bases and J gave up 3 bases; unmatched junction bases: 7. CDR1 SGDLS and CDR2 YYNGEE come from the germline V gene. This CDR3 is built from 15 residues. CDR3 region: CASSLTGGADYGYTF. As DNA, the CDR3 is TGTGCCAGCAGCTTAACAGGGGGCGCGGACTATGGCTACACCTTC.

This CDR3 reads CASGLAGYEQYF. CDR3 nucleotides: TGCGCCAGTGGACTAGCGGGATACGAGCAGTACTTC. The chain combines TRBV10-2 with TRBJ2-7; TRBD2 matches 12 bases. The CDR3 spans 12 residues. V was clipped by 9 bases and J by 4 bases; unmatched bases: 1. The germline V gene encodes CDR1 WSHSY and CDR2 SAAADI.

V is TRBV5-8 and J is TRBJ2-2; D is unresolved. The CDR3 spans 14 residues. V lost 5 bases and J lost 7, with 15 bases in between. The germline V gene has CDR1 SGHTS and CDR2 YDEGEE. The CDR3 here is CASSLPPEVGELFF. As DNA, the CDR3 is TGTGCCAGCAGTCTCCCTCCCGAGGTCGGGGAGCTGTTTTTT.

The rearrangement joins TRBV5-8 to TRBJ1-5, with D perhaps TRBD1 (5 bases). This CDR3 is built from 15 residues. In germline, CDR1 is SGHTS, CDR2 YDEGEE. Deletions cut 3 bases from V and 4 bases from J, with 14 bases between. The CDR3 is CASSSMGGINQPQHF. The CDR3 coding sequence is TGTGCCAGCAGCTCGATGGGGGGGATTAATCAGCCCCAGCATTTT.

V is TRBV6-6 and J is TRBJ2-1, with a weak D call TRBD1 (6 bases). The germline V gene has CDR1 MNHNY and CDR2 SVGAGI (reference sequence). The CDR3 has 15 residues. V dropped 6 bases and J dropped 5 bases, with 17 bases sitting between them. The CDR3 coding sequence is TGTGCCAGCAGGCGCTCCGACAGGTCCGACAATGAGCAGTTCTTC. This codes for CASRRSDRSDNEQFF.

The chain combines TRBV30 with TRBJ1-6; D is undetermined. V dropped 4 bases and J dropped 9 bases, with 13 bases sitting between them. The CDR3 spans 13 residues. Germline V CDR1 and CDR2: GTSNPN, SVGIG (reference sequence). The CDR3 nucleotides are TGTGCCTGGAACGACGCCGGGTCTTCACCCCTCCACTTT. Protein product: CAWNDAGSSPLHF.

This clone was observed once. CDR3 amino acids: CASSLRREVGETQYF. The DNA of the CDR3 is TGTGCCAGCAGCTTACGGCGGGAGGTTGGAGAGACCCAGTACTTC. The chain combines TRBV7-8 with TRBJ2-5, with 8 bases that match TRBD2. Germline-derived CDR1 and CDR2 are SGHVS and FQNEAQ. V lost 2 bases, J lost 4 bases, and 6 bases stayed unmatched. The length of the CDR3 is 15 residues.

V usage is TRBV6-2 or TRBV6-3 and J usage is TRBJ1-1; D gene ambiguous. Germline CDR1 reads MNHEY; CDR2 reads SVGEGT. Trimming took 6 bases from V and 9 from J, leaving 14 bases between them. The CDR3 sequence is 12 residues long. The CDR3 protein is CASSREVSQAFF. CDR3 coding DNA: TGTGCCAGCAGCCGAGAGGTTTCCCAAGCTTTCTTT.

V usage is TRBV3-1 (or the pseudogene TRBV3-2) and J usage is TRBJ2-1; TRBD2 might be the D (6 bases). Germline V gene sequence: CDR1 LGHDT, CDR2 YNNKEL (reference sequence). V gave up 5 bases and J gave up 9 bases, with 17 bases separating them. The CDR3 loop spans 14 amino acids. The CDR3 sequence is CASSTLGGPSEQFF. The CDR3 region has the DNA TGTGCCAGCAGCACCCTCGGAGGGCCGAGTGAGCAGTTCTTC.

The CDR3 spells CASSTGTSGLRFSYEQYF. The CDR3 nucleotides are TGTGCCAGCTCGACGGGGACTAGCGGGCTTCGATTCTCCTACGAGCAGTACTTC. The rearrangement links TRBV18 to TRBJ2-7; 12 bases match TRBD2. V was pared by 6 bases and J by 0 bases, with 12 bases of the junction left unmatched. CDR3 length equals 18 residues. Per germline, CDR1 KGHSH and CDR2 LQKENI.

The chain is built from TRBV4-3 and TRBJ2-3; 11 bases are shared with TRBD2. The germline V gene has CDR1 LGHNA and CDR2 YSLEER. V shed 4 bases, J shed 3 bases, and the junction held 9 bases outside the gene matches. This CDR3 has 17 residues. The CDR3 sequence: CASSLQVAGGRTDTQYF. In DNA form, the CDR3 reads TGCGCCAGCAGCCTTCAGGTAGCGGGAGGGCGAACAGATACGCAGTATTTT.

CDR3 DNA: TGTGCCAGCAGCGCCCTCGAGATTGGTAGTGAAAAACTGTTTTTT. This translates into CASSALEIGSEKLFF. The chain has TRBV9 and TRBJ1-4; D not certain. The CDR3 sequence is 15 residues long. The ends were cut back, 3 bases at V and 7 bases at J, with 16 bases in the middle. Germline CDR1 SGDLS, CDR2 YYNGEE.

V and J are TRBV20-1 and TRBJ1-4, with D possibly matching TRBD1 (5 bases). Germline V gene sequence: CDR1 DFQATT, CDR2 SNEGSKA (reference sequence). This CDR3 contains 16 residues. V was trimmed by 3 bases and J by 2 bases, leaving 16 bases between them. CDR3 protein: CSASYRTLATNEKLFF. Here the CDR3 DNA reads TGCAGTGCTAGTTACAGGACGCTTGCGACTAATGAAAAACTGTTTTTT.

V gene TRBV30 combines with J gene TRBJ2-1; D perhaps matches TRBD1 (6 bases). The V gene's germline CDR1 is GTSNPN and CDR2 SVGIG (reference sequence). The V gene lost 0 bases and the J gene lost 7 bases, with 22 bases spanning the gap. The CDR3 runs to 17 residues. CDR3 DNA: TGTGCCTGGAGTGTAACCCCCCACAGGGTCCGTTCGAATGAGCAGTTCTTC. Amino acid sequence: CAWSVTPHRVRSNEQFF. The full variable domain, in which reference TRBV30 and TRBJ2-1 provide the parts outside the CDR3, is SQTIHQWPATLVQPVGSPLSLECTVEGTSNPNLYWYRQAAGRGLQLLFYSVGIGQISSEVPQNLSASRPQDRQFILSSKKLLLSDSGFYLCAWSVTPHRVRSNEQFFGPGTRLTVL.

The chain uses TRBV7-3 and TRBJ2-1, with 8 bases fitting TRBD1. J gave up 8 bases and V 2 bases, and 2 bases lay outside the gene matches. The CDR3 totals 13 residues. Germline V CDR1 and CDR2: SGHTA, FQGTGA. DNA of the CDR3: TGTGCCAGCAGCTTAGACAGGGGTGATGAGCAGTTCTTC. Amino acids: CASSLDRGDEQFF.

The chain uses TRBV5-1 and TRBJ1-1, with 10 bases matching TRBD1. J was trimmed by 1 base and V by 3 bases; bases with no gene match: 9. The CDR3 has 17 residues. CDR1 and CDR2 from the germline V gene are SGHRS and YFSETQ. CDR3 amino acids: CASSWEGQGSGNTEAFF. The DNA for the CDR3 is TGCGCCAGCAGCTGGGAGGGACAGGGGAGCGGGAACACTGAAGCTTTCTTT.

The V call is TRBV4-2, the J call TRBJ2-1; TRBD2 might be the D (6 bases). V lost 0 bases, J lost 5 bases, and 17 bases lay in between. This CDR3 has 17 amino acids. Germline values: CDR1 LGHNA, CDR2 YNFKEQ. The DNA for the CDR3 is TGTGCCAGCAGCCAAGAGGGTGGGCCGGGGAGGCACAATGAGCAGTTCTTC. Its protein is CASSQEGGPGRHNEQFF.

The table lists this clone with a few counts. DNA of the CDR3: TGCGCCAGCGACAACGGCAATGAGCAGTTCTTC. Translated, it gives CASDNGNEQFF. The chain is built from TRBV5-1 and TRBJ2-1, with D hard to call. Germline loops: CDR1 SGHRS, CDR2 YFSETQ. Trimming cost V 7 bases and J 6 bases, with 8 bases left between them. The CDR3 is 11 amino acids.

The chain joins TRBV5-1 to TRBJ2-1, with 7 nucleotides matching TRBD2. The CDR3 sequence is 14 residues long. The germline CDR1 and CDR2 sequences are SGHRS and YFSETQ. V lost 4 bases, J lost 8 bases, and 9 bases stayed unmatched. The CDR3 region is CASSPRLASDEQFF. The CDR3 DNA is TGCGCCAGCAGCCCCCGACTAGCCTCAGATGAGCAGTTCTTC.

The rearrangement joins TRBV5-4 to TRBJ2-3; TRBD2 agrees at 7 bases. The J segment lost 1 base and the V segment lost 1 base, leaving 3 bases of the junction unmatched. Germline lookup yields CDR1 SGHNT and CDR2 YYREEE (reference sequence). The length of the CDR3 is 15 residues. The CDR3: CASSLSLAGTDTQYF. The CDR3 coding sequence is TGTGCCAGCAGCTTGAGTCTAGCGGGCACAGATACGCAGTATTTT.

CDR3 nucleotide sequence: TGTGCCAGCAGTCGGGGCGGGGCTAGCTCCTACGAGCAGTACTTC. It encodes CASSRGGASSYEQYF. J is TRBJ2-7 and V is TRBV6-2 or TRBV6-3, with a possible D match to TRBD2 (6 bases). Between the trimmed V and J ends, which lost 5 bases and 0 bases, there was a span of 14 bases. Per germline, CDR1 MNHEY and CDR2 SVGEGT. The CDR3 is 15 residues long.

The genes are TRBV19 and TRBJ1-2, with 8 nucleotides matching TRBD1. CDR3 length equals 15 residues. V was clipped by 5 bases and J by 5 bases; unmatched bases: 10. The germline gives CDR1 LNHDA, CDR2 SQIVND (reference sequence). The CDR3 bases are TGTGCCAGTAGTTTCACCAGACAGGGGAAATATGGCTACACCTTC. Its translation is CASSFTRQGKYGYTF.

The V gene is TRBV6-5, the J gene TRBJ2-5, with D possibly matching TRBD1 (5 bases). From germline, CDR1 is MNHEY and CDR2 SVGAGI. V was trimmed by 0 bases and J by 0 bases, leaving 8 bases between them. The CDR3 spans 15 residues. CDR3 sequence: CASSYSGQYQETQYF. DNA of the CDR3: TGTGCCAGCAGTTACTCGGGGCAGTACCAAGAGACCCAGTACTTC.

The V gene is TRBV5-6, the J gene TRBJ1-2, with D perhaps TRBD1 (6 bases). CDR3 size: 15 residues. V gave up 1 base and J gave up 5 bases, with 15 bases separating them. Germline V gene data show CDR1 as SGHDT and CDR2 as YYEEEE. CDR3 amino acids: CASSLRGAQGYGYTF. The DNA for the CDR3 is TGTGCCAGCAGCTTGAGAGGGGCCCAGGGGTATGGCTACACCTTC.

V and J are TRBV3-1 (or the pseudogene TRBV3-2) and TRBJ2-7; tentative D call: TRBD1 (5 bases). Deletions cut 8 bases from V and 2 bases from J, with 7 bases between. CDR1 and CDR2 (germline): LGHDT, YNNKEL (reference sequence). The CDR3 has 11 amino acids. CDR3 residues: CASQGAYEQYF. CDR3 DNA sequence: TGTGCCAGCCAAGGGGCCTACGAGCAGTACTTC.

The chain employs TRBV7-2 and TRBJ2-7, with 7 bases fitting TRBD1. This CDR3 is 13 amino acids long. Germline V gene lookup returns CDR1 SGHTA and CDR2 FQGNSA. The J segment lost 0 bases and the V segment lost 4 bases, leaving 0 bases of the junction unmatched. The CDR3 protein is CASSWDSSYEQYF. CDR3 bases: TGTGCCAGCAGCTGGGACAGCTCCTACGAGCAGTACTTC. The complete variable domain, with remaining parts taken from reference TRBV7-2 and TRBJ2-7, reads GAGVSQSPSNKVTEKGKDVELRCDPISGHTALYWYRQSLGQGLEFLIYFQGNSAPDKSGLPSDRFSAERTGGSVSTLTIQRTQQEDSAVYLCASSWDSSYEQYFGPGTRLTVT.

This clone showed up just once. The V gene is TRBV19, the J gene TRBJ2-3; 7 nucleotides match TRBD2. Losses at the gene ends were 3 bases for V and 3 bases for J; bases not matched to a gene: 9. Germline V CDR1 and CDR2: LNHDA, SQIVND (reference sequence). The CDR3 has 16 amino acids. The CDR3 nucleotides are TGTGCCAGTAGTATCGTGGCGGGGGTGCTGACAGATACGCAGTATTTT. Translated: CASSIVAGVLTDTQYF.